The next 27 T cell receptor beta chains were all read from a single sample in a study of blood T cell repertoires in COVID-19. Sequencing was performed with immunoSEQ multiplex PCR; in TCRdb, only in-frame clones are kept and a portion is missing. The sample includes about 66,000 clones, around 77% seen only once; the top ten take around 9.6%. Sequencing was done on a sample of peripheral blood. The receptors stem from a human donor in a cohort sampled during active COVID-19.

The chain is built from TRBV7-3 and TRBJ2-7, with TRBD1 identical over 8 bases. This CDR3 spans 13 amino acids. CDR1 and CDR2 from the germline V gene are SGHTA and FQGTGA. V shed 5 bases, J shed 7 bases, and the junction held 7 bases outside the gene matches. This CDR3 reads CASSMDRAGEQYF. DNA for the CDR3: TGTGCCAGCAGCATGGACAGGGCGGGAGAGCAGTACTTC.

The rearrangement joins TRBV29-1 to TRBJ2-3; D uncertain. The germline V and J ends were trimmed by 3 bases and 3 bases, with 10 bases remaining between them. Per the germline V gene, CDR1 is SQVTM and CDR2 is ANQGSEA. The CDR3 consists of 13 residues. The DNA of the CDR3 is TGCAGCGTTGACAGAGGAGAGACAGATACGCAGTATTTT. Translation gives CSVDRGETDTQYF.

The chain is built from TRBV18 and TRBJ2-3, with D possibly being TRBD2 (5 bases). The V gene lost 1 base and the J gene lost 1 base, with 15 bases spanning the gap. Germline V lookup: CDR1 KGHSH, CDR2 LQKENI. The CDR3 sequence is 17 residues long. CDR3 nucleotide sequence: TGTGCCAGCTCACCACGCGGAGGAAACACCCGCACAGATACGCAGTATTTT. It codes for CASSPRGGNTRTDTQYF.

The chain joins TRBV7-3 to TRBJ2-7; 10 bases align to TRBD2. CDR3 size: 14 residues. Germline-derived CDR1 and CDR2 are SGHTA and FQGTGA. Trimming took 5 bases from V and 2 from J; bases not matched to a gene: 3. CDR3 bases: TGTGCCAGCAGCAGGACTAGCGGAACCTACGAGCAGTACTTC. This codes for CASSRTSGTYEQYF.

The gene calls are TRBV5-1 and TRBJ2-5, with a tentative D call TRBD1 (6 bases). Germline CDR1 SGHRS, CDR2 YFSETQ. V shed 4 bases and J shed 5 bases, with 9 bases lying between them. The CDR3 sequence is 12 residues long. CDR3 residues: CASSQGWETQYF. The CDR3 region has the DNA TGCGCCAGCAGCCAGGGGTGGGAGACCCAGTACTTC.

This chain links TRBV5-4 with TRBJ2-1; tentative D call: TRBD1 (5 bases). CDR3 length equals 13 residues. The V gene's germline CDR1 is SGHNT and CDR2 YYREEE (reference sequence). Trimming removed 4 bases from V and 8 bases from J, with 13 bases in between. Here the CDR3 reads CASSISGSYEQFF. As DNA, the CDR3 is TGTGCCAGCAGCATATCAGGGTCCTATGAGCAGTTCTTC.

For this clone: The sample has other DNA sequences that encode this CDR3 too. CDR3 residues: CASSHQLAGLYRDEQFF. In DNA form, the CDR3 reads TGTGCCAGCAGCCACCAACTAGCAGGCCTTTATAGAGATGAGCAGTTCTTC. The rearrangement joins TRBV7-9 to TRBJ2-1, with D possibly being TRBD2 (6 bases). The CDR3 is made up of 17 amino acids. CDR1 and CDR2 from the germline V gene are SEHNR and FQNEAQ (reference sequence). Trimming took off 5 bases at V and 8 bases at J, with 25 bases between the two ends. Full variable domain (missing parts from reference TRBV7-9 and TRBJ2-1): DTGVSQNPRHKITKRGQNVTFRCDPISEHNRLYWYRQTLGQGPEFLTYFQNEAQLEKSRLLSDRFSAERPKGSFSTLEIQRTEQGDSAMYLCASSHQLAGLYRDEQFFGPGTRLTVL.

The rearrangement joins TRBV6-6 to TRBJ2-1; unclear D gene. V gave up 11 bases and J gave up 6 bases, with 8 bases separating them. This CDR3 spans 10 amino acids. Germline V gene sequence: CDR1 MNHNY, CDR2 SVGAGI (reference sequence). CDR3 nucleotide sequence: TGTGCCGCCGGTGGCAATGAGCAGTTCTTC. Translation: CAAGGNEQFF.

V gene TRBV7-2 combines with J gene TRBJ2-5; 7 positions agree with TRBD1. V was pared by 8 bases and J by 4 bases, with 7 bases of the junction left unmatched. Germline lookup yields CDR1 SGHTA and CDR2 FQGNSA. The CDR3 spans 13 residues. In nucleotides, the CDR3 is TGTGCCAGCGGCAGGGGGATCTCAGAGACCCAGTACTTC. As protein: CASGRGISETQYF.

The CDR3: CATRKGAETEAFF. CDR3 coding DNA: TGTGCCACCAGGAAGGGGGCGGAGACTGAAGCTTTCTTT. The gene calls are TRBV24-1 and TRBJ1-1, with TRBD1 identical over 7 bases. Looked up from germline, CDR1 is KGHDR and CDR2 is SFDVKD. The CDR3 consists of 13 residues. J gave up 5 bases and V 7 bases, and 6 bases lay outside the gene matches.

The chain joins TRBV12-3 or TRBV12-4 to TRBJ2-7, with a possible D match to TRBD1 (6 bases). The CDR3 covers 13 residues. With 5 bases removed from V and 7 bases from J, the gap between germline ends came to 15 bases. This CDR3 reads CASSGTFGREQYF. For the CDR3, the DNA is TGTGCCAGCAGTGGGACATTCGGCCGAGAGCAGTACTTC.

The rearrangement uses TRBV3-1 (or the pseudogene TRBV3-2) and TRBJ1-1, with no clear D. The CDR3 consists of 13 residues. V lost 8 bases and J 1 base, leaving 11 bases between the germline ends. Germline V gene lookup returns CDR1 LGHDT and CDR2 YNNKEL (reference sequence). The CDR3 reads CASGVTTNTEAFF. The CDR3 region has the DNA TGTGCCAGCGGAGTTACAACGAACACTGAAGCTTTCTTT.

The V gene is TRBV5-6, the J gene TRBJ1-6, with 7 bases aligning to TRBD1. Germline lookup yields CDR1 SGHDT and CDR2 YYEEEE. This CDR3 has 14 amino acids. V dropped 4 bases and J dropped 10; count of bases not matched to a gene: 8. DNA for the CDR3: TGTGCCAGCAGCCCCGACAGGGCGAAATCACCCCTCCACTTT. This sequence encodes CASSPDRAKSPLHF.

J is TRBJ1-4 and V is TRBV9; D is undetermined. The CDR3 runs 15 residues. The V end lost 2 bases, the J end lost 6 bases, and 14 bases lay between the germline ends. Germline V CDR1 and CDR2: SGDLS, YYNGEE. Here the CDR3 reads CASSVGGRSDEKLFF. The CDR3 region has the DNA TGTGCCAGCAGCGTGGGAGGGCGGAGCGATGAAAAACTGTTTTTT.

This chain connects TRBV5-1 to TRBJ2-7, with TRBD1 identical over 8 bases. Germline V gives CDR1 SGHRS, CDR2 YFSETQ. V dropped 2 bases and J dropped 1; count of bases not matched to a gene: 2. The CDR3 is 14 residues long. In DNA, the CDR3 is TGCGCCAGCAGCTTATACAGGGGGTCCTACGAGCAGTACTTC. It yields the protein CASSLYRGSYEQYF.

The J gene is TRBJ2-7, the V gene TRBV21-1; the DNA was not used to check the table's D call, TRBD2. TRBV21-1 counts as a pseudogene. CDR3 length: 14 residues. CDR3 in amino acids: CASSKGLSVHEQYF. In DNA form, the CDR3 reads TGTGCCAGCAGCAAAGGGTTATCGGTGCACGAGCAGTACTTC.

The V call is TRBV5-6, the J call TRBJ1-4, with D possibly TRBD1 on 6 matching bases. The germline V gene encodes CDR1 SGHDT and CDR2 YYEEEE. V was trimmed by 0 bases and J by 8 bases, leaving 11 bases between them. There are 14 residues in the CDR3. CDR3 in amino acids: CASSLVQQGEKLFF. The CDR3 coding sequence is TGTGCCAGCAGCTTGGTACAACAGGGCGAAAAACTGTTTTTT.

This clone came up a few times. The V call is TRBV20-1, the J call TRBJ1-5, with D tentatively TRBD1 (5 bases). In germline, CDR1 is DFQATT, CDR2 SNEGSKA (reference sequence). CDR3 length equals 18 residues. Trimming shortened V by 3 bases and J by 4 bases, and 25 bases separated the two germline ends. DNA for the CDR3: TGCAGTGCTAGTGCGGTTAGGGGTTCCTTAGGCGCGAATCAGCCCCAGCATTTT. This encodes CSASAVRGSLGANQPQHF.

This clone was seen only a few times. The V call is TRBV7-2, the J call TRBJ2-1; D gene ambiguous. CDR1 and CDR2 (germline): SGHTA, FQGNSA. This CDR3 comprises 11 residues. V was trimmed by 3 bases and J by 6 bases, leaving 3 bases between them. The CDR3 DNA reads as TGTGCCAGCAGCTTCGTCAATGAGCAGTTCTTC. Translating it yields CASSFVNEQFF.

This clone was seen only once. V and J are TRBV2 and TRBJ2-7; D unclear. V lost 7 bases and J 3 bases, leaving 10 bases between the germline ends. Germline CDR1 and CDR2: SNHLY and FYNNEI. The CDR3 is made up of 12 amino acids. CDR3 sequence reads: CASNSLLYEQYF. CDR3 DNA: TGTGCCAGCAACTCCCTACTCTACGAGCAGTACTTC.

This clone showed up just once. V and J are TRBV6-5 and TRBJ2-1; 9 bases align to TRBD2. Trimming took 6 bases from V and 4 from J; bases not matched to a gene: 7. CDR1 and CDR2 (germline): MNHEY, SVGAGI. The CDR3 is 15 residues long. The CDR3 coding sequence is TGTGCCAGCAGGGGCGGGACTAGCTGGTACAATGAGCAGTTCTTC. Its translation: CASRGGTSWYNEQFF.

The chain couples TRBV19 to TRBJ2-1; the D gene is possibly TRBD2 (5 bases). Trimming shortened V by 9 bases and J by 10 bases, and 13 bases separated the two germline ends. Germline lookup yields CDR1 LNHDA and CDR2 SQIVND (reference sequence). This CDR3 region has 11 residues. The CDR3 protein is CASRGLTEQFF. CDR3 nucleotide sequence: TGTGCCAGCCGGGGATTGACGGAGCAGTTCTTC.

This clone occurred a few times. The chain recombines TRBV6-5 with TRBJ2-7; the match to TRBD2 covers 8 bases. Germline CDR1 is MNHEY and CDR2 is SVGAGI. CDR3 length equals 11 residues. With 7 bases clipped from V and 7 bases from J, the junction kept 3 bases outside the gene matches. CDR3 loop: CASTREGEQYF. CDR3 bases: TGTGCCAGCACACGGGAGGGGGAGCAGTACTTC.

Note on this clone: The same CDR3 is also encoded by other DNA sequences in this sample. This chain connects TRBV7-2 to TRBJ2-7, with TRBD2 matching over 11 bases. Per the germline V gene, CDR1 is SGHTA and CDR2 is FQGNSA. The CDR3 runs 14 residues. V lost 3 bases to trimming and J lost 7 bases; unmatched junction nucleotides: 5. The DNA of the CDR3 is TGTGCCAGCAGCTTGACTAGCGGGAAGGGTGAGCAGTACTTC. It encodes CASSLTSGKGEQYF.

The rearrangement uses TRBV11-1 and TRBJ2-1; D unresolved. From germline, CDR1 is SGHAT and CDR2 FQDESV (reference sequence). Deletions cut 1 base from V and 7 bases from J, with 8 bases between. The CDR3 is 13 residues long. CDR3 DNA sequence: TGTGCCAGCAGCTTAGAATTCCGGAATGAGCAGTTCTTC. Translated, it gives CASSLEFRNEQFF.

This chain connects TRBV5-1 to TRBJ1-4; D remains ambiguous. The CDR3 contains 15 residues. The germline CDR1 and CDR2 sequences are SGHRS and YFSETQ. Trimming cost V 2 bases and J 0 bases, with 8 bases left between them. CDR3 sequence: CASSFLGATNEKLFF. The DNA for the CDR3 is TGCGCCAGCAGCTTCCTAGGTGCAACTAATGAAAAACTGTTTTTT.

The chain uses TRBV7-2 and TRBJ2-2; TRBD2 agrees at 7 bases. The CDR3 has 16 residues. CDR1 is SGHTA and CDR2 is FQGNSA in the germline V gene. V lost 2 bases, J lost 4 bases, and 7 bases stayed unmatched. CDR3 protein: CASSLWAGVSTGELFF. CDR3 nucleotide sequence: TGTGCCAGCAGCTTATGGGCGGGAGTGTCCACCGGGGAGCTGTTTTTT.